Listed below are T cell receptor beta chains from one sample, sequenced in a study of blood T cell repertoires in COVID-19. The assay was immunoSEQ multiplex PCR, and TCRdb's table has in-frame clones only and misses some. The sample yields about 240,000 clones, around four fifths seen once. Sequenced: PBMCs or T cells enriched from blood (not recorded which). The receptors derive from a woman in her forties who had been exposed to COVID-19. Both conserved end residues are part of each CDR3. D genes are given only for firm matches. A row's size may be missing; if present it is once, few, many or a size class.

D: -
size: -
V: TRBV7-2
J: TRBJ2-5
DNA: TGTGCCAGCAGCTTATCCCCACAGGGCCTAGAGACCCAGTACTTC
CDR3: CASSLSPQGLETQYF

D: -
size: -
V: TRBV12-3/TRBV12-4
J: TRBJ1-1
DNA: TGTGCCAGCAGTGGTGACGGGAGCGCTGAAGCTTTCTTT
CDR3: CASSGDGSAEAFF

D: TRBD1
size: -
V: TRBV2
J: TRBJ1-6
DNA: TGTGCCAGCTTAAGGACAGGGGATTATAATTCACCCCTCCACTTT
CDR3: CASLRTGDYNSPLHF

D: -
size: -
V: TRBV5-8
J: TRBJ1-2
DNA: TGTGCCAGCAGCTTGCCGGTCGGAGCTAACTATGGCTACACCTTC
CDR3: CASSLPVGANYGYTF

D: TRBD2
size: -
V: TRBV7-3
J: TRBJ2-1
DNA: TGTGCCAGCAGCGTCACCGGGACTAGCGGCTTTAATGAGCAGTTCTTC
CDR3: CASSVTGTSGFNEQFF

D: -
size: few
V: TRBV5-1
J: TRBJ1-6
DNA: TGCGCCAGCAGCTTGGACAGTGGATCACCCCTCCACTTT
CDR3: CASSLDSGSPLHF

D: TRBD1
size: many
V: TRBV7-7
J: TRBJ2-1
DNA: TGTGCCAGCAGCTTGGATTCAGGGGGTACTCTTTGGAATGAGCAGTTCTTC
CDR3: CASSLDSGGTLWNEQFF

D: TRBD1
size: -
V: TRBV30
J: TRBJ2-3
DNA: TGTGCCTGGGGGGACAGTCCAGATACGCAGTATTTT
CDR3: CAWGDSPDTQYF

D: -
size: -
V: TRBV4-2
J: TRBJ1-4
DNA: TGTGCCAGCACGCCAAGCGTTGGGACTGCAACTAATGAAAAACTGTTTTTT
CDR3: CASTPSVGTATNEKLFF

D: TRBD2
size: few
V: TRBV7-2
J: TRBJ2-3
DNA: TGTGCCAGCAGCTTGCTACTAGCGAGCTCTAGCACAGATACGCAGTATTTT
CDR3: CASSLLLASSSTDTQYF

D: TRBD1
size: -
V: TRBV6-2/TRBV6-3
J: TRBJ1-1
DNA: TGTGCCAGCAGTTACTCGGTTCAACAGGGGGATACTGAAGCTTTCTTT
CDR3: CASSYSVQQGDTEAFF

D: -
size: -
V: TRBV4-3
J: TRBJ2-5
DNA: TGCGCCAGCAGCCAAGCAGGGGGAGGAGAGACCCAGTACTTC
CDR3: CASSQAGGGETQYF

D: TRBD1
size: -
V: TRBV18
J: TRBJ1-1
DNA: TGTGCCAGCTCACCAGGGACAGGGCTGGACACTGAAGCTTTCTTT
CDR3: CASSPGTGLDTEAFF

D: TRBD1
size: -
V: TRBV24-1
J: TRBJ1-2
DNA: TGTGCCACCAGTGACAGGGACAGGGACTATGGCTACACCTTC
CDR3: CATSDRDRDYGYTF

D: TRBD2
size: -
V: TRBV4-1
J: TRBJ2-5
DNA: TGCGCCAGCAGCCAAGAAGGGGCTGGACTAGCGGTAAAGACCCAGTACTTC
CDR3: CASSQEGAGLAVKTQYF

D: -
size: once
V: TRBV7-2
J: TRBJ1-5
DNA: TGTGCCAGCAGCTTAGCGGCAGGGGCAGGGATTCAGCCCCAGCATTTT
CDR3: CASSLAAGAGIQPQHF

D: -
size: -
V: TRBV5-1
J: TRBJ1-1
DNA: TGCGCCAGCAGCGTGGGACAACTCACTGAAGCTTTCTTT
CDR3: CASSVGQLTEAFF

D: TRBD2
size: -
V: TRBV28
J: TRBJ2-1
DNA: TGTGCCAGCAGTTACCCTCGGGGGGTCGGGTTTGGTGAGCAGTTCTTC
CDR3: CASSYPRGVGFGEQFF

D: TRBD1
size: -
V: TRBV30
J: TRBJ1-5
DNA: TGTGCCTGGGGCTGGGACAGTGATCAGCCCCAGCATTTT
CDR3: CAWGWDSDQPQHF

D: -
size: once
V: TRBV28
J: TRBJ2-1
DNA: TGTGCCAGCAGTGGGGGGACGGGCTCCTACAATGAGCAGTTCTTC
CDR3: CASSGGTGSYNEQFF

D: -
size: -
V: TRBV19
J: TRBJ2-6
DNA: TGTGCCAGTAGTATATCTCTGTTAGGGGGCTCTGGGGCCAACGTCCTGACTTTC
CDR3: CASSISLLGGSGANVLTF

D: -
size: few
V: TRBV19
J: TRBJ2-1
DNA: TGTGCCAGTAGGGAGGGGATCTCTGGCAATGAGCAGTTCTTC
CDR3: CASREGISGNEQFF

D: -
size: -
V: TRBV2
J: TRBJ2-1
DNA: TGTGCCAGCATGCCTCGGACTACTAATGATGAGCAGTTCTTC
CDR3: CASMPRTTNDEQFF

D: -
size: few
V: TRBV15
J: TRBJ2-7
DNA: TGTGCCACCAGCAGACCTGGACAGAGTGAGCAGTACTTC
CDR3: CATSRPGQSEQYF

D: TRBD1
size: once
V: TRBV5-1
J: TRBJ1-4
DNA: TGCGCCAGCAGCCCGACAGGGGTGGAGTCCGGAGGAAAACTGTTTTTT
CDR3: CASSPTGVESGGKLFF

D: TRBD1
size: -
V: TRBV28
J: TRBJ1-5
DNA: TGTGCCAGCAGACGACAGGGGGCGCGAAGTCAGCCCCAGCATTTT
CDR3: CASRRQGARSQPQHF

D: -
size: -
V: TRBV9
J: TRBJ2-7
DNA: TGTGCCAGCAGCGTGTCCCAGGGGTCCTCCTACGAGCAGTACTTC
CDR3: CASSVSQGSSYEQYF

D: TRBD2
size: -
V: TRBV16
J: TRBJ2-4
DNA: TGTGCCAGCAGCCTACCGGGAGGGGCGGCCAAAAACATTCAGTACTTC
CDR3: CASSLPGGAAKNIQYF

D: -
size: -
V: TRBV7-9
J: TRBJ1-5
DNA: TGTGCCAGCAGCTTAGATTTGCAGGGTTCTGGCAATCAGCCCCAGCATTTT
CDR3: CASSLDLQGSGNQPQHF

D: -
size: -
V: TRBV27
J: TRBJ2-5
DNA: TGTGCCAGCAACGCCGGGGTGCAAGAGACCCAGTACTTC
CDR3: CASNAGVQETQYF

D: -
size: -
V: TRBV5-1
J: TRBJ1-1
DNA: TGCGCCAGCAGCTACACCAGGGATCTAGCTTTCTTT
CDR3: CASSYTRDLAFF

D: TRBD1
size: few
V: TRBV2
J: TRBJ1-2
DNA: TGTGCCAGCAGAGAAACAGGGGGCTCGGTCTATGGCTACACCTTC
CDR3: CASRETGGSVYGYTF

D: -
size: -
V: TRBV5-4
J: TRBJ1-2
DNA: TGTGCCAGCAGCTTGTCCGTGTTCTACACCTTC
CDR3: CASSLSVFYTF

D: TRBD2
size: -
V: TRBV4-1
J: TRBJ2-7
DNA: TGCGCCAGCAGCCAAGAACCGACTAGCGGGGAGGGTGAGCAGTACTTC
CDR3: CASSQEPTSGEGEQYF

D: TRBD2
size: few
V: TRBV5-4
J: TRBJ2-5
DNA: TGTGCCAGCAGCTTGACTAGCGGGGTCCTAGGGACCCAGTACTTC
CDR3: CASSLTSGVLGTQYF

D: -
size: -
V: TRBV12-3/TRBV12-4
J: TRBJ1-5
DNA: TGTGCCAGCGGTGATAGTAATCAGCCCCAGCATTTT
CDR3: CASGDSNQPQHF

D: -
size: -
V: TRBV28
J: TRBJ2-5
DNA: TGTGCCAGCAGTAGTAGACAGCACCAAGAGACCCAGTACTTC
CDR3: CASSSRQHQETQYF

D: TRBD2
size: -
V: TRBV7-2
J: TRBJ2-1
DNA: TGTGCCAGCTGGGGGGGGACTAGATCAGGTGAGCAGTTCTTC
CDR3: CASWGGTRSGEQFF

D: -
size: -
V: TRBV6-5
J: TRBJ1-5
DNA: TGTGCCAGCAGTTACTCGGCGGGCAATCAGCCCCAGCATTTT
CDR3: CASSYSAGNQPQHF

D: -
size: -
V: TRBV28
J: TRBJ2-4
DNA: TGTGCCAGCAGTCGTACAACAGGGGCCAAAAACATTCAGTACTTC
CDR3: CASSRTTGAKNIQYF

D: TRBD2
size: once
V: TRBV19
J: TRBJ2-7
DNA: TGTGCCAGTAGTATTCTATTGGCCCTAGCGGGGAACGAGCAGTACTTC
CDR3: CASSILLALAGNEQYF

D: -
size: -
V: TRBV5-1
J: TRBJ1-2
DNA: TGCGCCAGCAGCTCCCTAGGGGGTAACTATGGCTACACCTTC
CDR3: CASSSLGGNYGYTF

D: -
size: -
V: TRBV25-1
J: TRBJ1-4
DNA: TGTGCCAGCAGTGGAGGTGGAGGGTCGAATGAAAAACTGTTTTTT
CDR3: CASSGGGGSNEKLFF

D: -
size: -
V: TRBV5-5
J: TRBJ2-6
DNA: TGTGCCAGCAGCTTGGGGCAGGGTAACTCTGGGGCCAACGTCCTGACTTTC
CDR3: CASSLGQGNSGANVLTF

D: -
size: -
V: TRBV2
J: TRBJ1-2
DNA: TGTGCCCCACCCCAGGGTTATGGCTACACCTTC
CDR3: CAPPQGYGYTF

D: -
size: -
V: TRBV6-2/TRBV6-3
J: TRBJ2-1
DNA: TGTGCCAGCAGTTACTCGAGAGCAGAGCAGTTCTTC
CDR3: CASSYSRAEQFF

D: -
size: -
V: TRBV13
J: TRBJ2-7
DNA: TGTGCCAGCAGCTTAAAAGGGGTCGAGCAGTACTTC
CDR3: CASSLKGVEQYF

D: TRBD1
size: -
V: TRBV9
J: TRBJ2-7
DNA: TGTGCCAGCAGCGTAGACGGGACAGGGCCCGCTGCCTACGAGCAGTACTTC
CDR3: CASSVDGTGPAAYEQYF

D: TRBD1
size: -
V: TRBV10-1
J: TRBJ1-5
DNA: TGCGCCAGCAGTGAGCCTTCGGGACAGTGGGAAAATCAGCCCCAGCATTTT
CDR3: CASSEPSGQWENQPQHF

D: -
size: -
V: TRBV2
J: TRBJ2-1
DNA: TGTGCCAGCAGTGACCATGGCGGGGGCCCCTTCCATGAGCAGTTCTTC
CDR3: CASSDHGGGPFHEQFF

D: TRBD1
size: few
V: TRBV18
J: TRBJ1-6
DNA: TGTGCCAGCTCGCTTAATGCGGGACAGGATTCACCCCTCCACTTT
CDR3: CASSLNAGQDSPLHF